Listed here are 13 T cell receptor beta chains from one sample, sequenced in a study of radiotherapy plus CTLA-4 blockade in lung cancer. Some clones are missing from TCRdb's copy, which holds only in-frame ones; the method was immunoSEQ multiplex PCR. The table lists about 78,000 clones, around 87% of them singletons. Specimen: peripheral blood, collected from a patient treated with radiotherapy plus ipilimumab. All receptors derive from a human donor with non-small cell lung cancer who had a partial response to radiotherapy plus ipilimumab.

The chain joins TRBV18 to TRBJ2-7, with TRBD1 matching 7 bases. The CDR3 contains 14 residues. Germline V gene lookup returns CDR1 KGHSH and CDR2 LQKENI. J was trimmed by 2 bases and V by 2 bases; bases with no gene match: 3. The CDR3 reads CASSPRDSTYEQYV. CDR3 nucleotide sequence: TGTGCCAGCTCACCAAGGGACAGTACCTACGAGCAGTACGTC.

Comment on this clone: The same CDR3 also results from other DNA sequences found in this sample. V is TRBV6-1 and J is TRBJ2-3; 9 bases are shared with TRBD2. Germline V gene data show CDR1 as MNHNS and CDR2 as SASEGT. The junction had 5 bases not matched to a gene; V was cut back by 5 bases and J by 8 bases. The CDR3 consists of 13 residues. This CDR3 reads CASSLAGDATQYF. In DNA form, the CDR3 reads TGTGCCAGCAGTTTAGCGGGAGATGCTACGCAGTATTTT.

The genes are TRBV6-1 and TRBJ2-1, with 7 positions matching TRBD1. CDR3 length: 12 residues. The V and J ends lost 5 bases and 13 bases, in that order; junction bases with no gene match: 8. CDR1 and CDR2 from the germline V gene are MNHNS and SASEGT. This CDR3 reads CASSTLQGSQFF. The CDR3 DNA reads TGTGCCAGCAGTACTCTACAGGGGTCCCAGTTCTTC.

V and J are TRBV5-5 and TRBJ1-1, with 7 positions matching TRBD1. Germline V CDR1 and CDR2: SGHKS, YYEKEE (reference sequence). The CDR3 loop spans 13 amino acids. V lost 4 bases and J lost 4; bases outside the gene matches: 4. The CDR3 here is CASSRTGITEAFF. In DNA form, the CDR3 reads TGTGCCAGCAGCAGGACAGGCATCACTGAAGCTTTCTTT.

This rearrangement joins TRBV18 to TRBJ2-7, with D tentatively TRBD2 (5 bases). CDR1 is KGHSH and CDR2 is LQKENI in the germline V gene. Trimming stripped 4 bases from V and 0 bases from J, with 10 bases between. The CDR3 has 14 residues. CDR3: CASSHGERSYEQYF. The CDR3 DNA reads as TGTGCCAGCTCACATGGGGAGCGCTCCTACGAGCAGTACTTC. Using reference TRBV18 and TRBJ2-7 for the parts outside the CDR3, the full variable domain is NAGVMQNPRHLVRRRGQEARLRCSPMKGHSHVYWYRQLPEEGLKFMVYLQKENIIDESGMPKERFSAEFPKEGPSILRIQQVVRGDSAAYFCASSHGERSYEQYFGPGTRLTVT.

The rearrangement uses TRBV12-1 and TRBJ2-5; TRBD1, the D gene given by the table, was not confirmed from the DNA. TRBV12-1 represents a pseudogene. The length of the CDR3 is 14 residues. As DNA, the CDR3 is TGTGCCAGCAGCCCCGCCGCAGGGGGTGAGACCCAGTACTTC. It is translated as CASSPAAGGETQYF.

V is TRBV16 and J is TRBJ1-5; D is possibly TRBD1 (5 bases). The CDR3 covers 14 residues. The germline V gene has CDR1 KGHSY and CDR2 FQNENV. V dropped 4 bases and J dropped 2 bases, with 9 bases sitting between them. DNA for the CDR3: TGTGCCAGCAGCCCCCGGGGGGGCAATCAGCCCCAGCATTTT. Residues: CASSPRGGNQPQHF.

V usage is TRBV6-5 and J usage is TRBJ1-2; TRBD1 is a possible D gene (5 bases). V lost 6 bases and J lost 5, with 10 bases in between. CDR3 length: 12 residues. The V gene's germline CDR1 is MNHEY and CDR2 SVGAGI. The CDR3 nucleotides are TGTGCCAGCAGCCCGGGGGGTTATGGCTACACCTTC. Amino acid sequence: CASSPGGYGYTF.

This clone was detected only once. V is TRBV4-2 and J is TRBJ2-7; tentatively, D is TRBD2 (6 bases). Trimming left V 1 base short and J 2 bases short, with 18 bases between. Germline V CDR1 and CDR2: LGHNA, YNFKEQ. The CDR3 length is 17 residues. The CDR3 bases are TGTGCCAGCAGCCAAGTTGCGTCTAGCGCCACACCCTACGAGCAGTACTTC. Translation gives CASSQVASSATPYEQYF.

As concerns this clone: The junction does not match germline at one end; this may be a read error. The rearrangement joins TRBV9 to TRBJ2-2; TRBD1 matches 10 bases. Germline V CDR1 and CDR2: SGDLS, YYNGEE. The length of the CDR3 is 17 residues. CDR3 sequence: CASGVGEGTGVAGELFF. CDR3 DNA: TGTGCCAGCGGCGTAGGAGAGGGGACAGGGGTCGCCGGGGAGCTGTTTTTT. Looking up the rest from reference TRBV9 and TRBJ2-2 gives the full variable domain: DSGVTQTPKHLITATGQRVTLRCSPRSGDLSVYWYQQSLDQGLQFLIQYYNGEERAKGNILERFSAQQFPDLHSELNLSSLELGDSALYFCASGVGEGTGVAGELFFGEGSRLTVL.

A single count supports this clone. CDR3 nucleotides: TGTGCCAGCAGCGGGGGACAGGGGGCAAGAACCGGGGAGCTGTTTTTT. This translates into CASSGGQGARTGELFF. V and J are TRBV5-6 and TRBJ2-2; 12 bases map to TRBD1. Germline loops: CDR1 SGHDT, CDR2 YYEEEE. This CDR3 has 16 residues. J gave up 5 bases and V 4 bases, and 6 bases lay outside the gene matches.

The J gene is TRBJ1-1, the V gene TRBV18; maybe TRBD1 (5 bases). Germline V CDR1 and CDR2: KGHSH, LQKENI. The CDR3 has 15 amino acids. Trimming left V 2 bases short and J 4 bases short, with 14 bases between. CDR3: CASSPGATGGTEAFF. CDR3 nucleotides: TGTGCCAGCTCACCAGGGGCCACCGGGGGCACTGAAGCTTTCTTT.

The chain recombines TRBV6-1 with TRBJ2-2; 9 bases are shared with TRBD1. The CDR3 runs to 17 residues. The V segment lost 4 bases and the J segment 1 base; nucleotides outside the gene matches: 7. Germline V gives CDR1 MNHNS, CDR2 SASEGT. The CDR3 nucleotides are TGTGCCAGCAGTGTATATGGGACAGGGAAGAACACCGGGGAGCTGTTTTTT. It encodes CASSVYGTGKNTGELFF.